Below, 20 T cell receptor beta chains from the same sample are listed, as sequenced in a study of T-cell reconstitution after alpha-beta-depleted transplantation in children. Using unique molecular identifiers, the investigators prepared the TCRbeta library. A single record per CDR3 protein comes from TCRdb applying MiXCR to the PCR reads. The table has just under 150,000 distinct CDR3 sequences, around 10% seen once. Sequencing was performed on PBMCs, mostly from graft donor cells, taken 180 days after TCRalphabeta/CD19-depleted stem cell transplant. The receptors stem from a female patient aged 2-9 years who had a stem cell transplant for congenital amegakaryocytic thrombocytopenia, so the T cells may come from the graft donor.

The sample holds many counts of this clonotype. The chain recombines TRBV5-1 with TRBJ2-1, with 7 bases fitting TRBD1. Trimming cost V 5 bases and J 8 bases; bases outside gene matches: 4. Germline-derived CDR1 and CDR2 are SGHRS and YFSETQ. The CDR3 totals 12 residues. The CDR3 spells CASSVGGDEQFF. The CDR3 region has the DNA TGCGCCAGCAGTGTAGGGGGCGATGAGCAGTTCTTC. Based on the CDR3 plus reference TRBV5-1 and TRBJ2-1, the full variable domain is KAGVTQTPRYLIKTRGQQVTLSCSPISGHRSVSWYQQTPGQGLQFLFEYFSETQRNKGNFPGRFSGRQFSNSRSEMNVSTLELGDSALYLCASSVGGDEQFFGPGTRLTVL.

Ten or more counts support this clonotype. J is TRBJ2-7 and V is TRBV12-3 or TRBV12-4, with no clear D. Trimming cost V 5 bases and J 3 bases, with 11 bases left between them. The length of the CDR3 is 13 residues. The CDR3, as DNA: TGTGCCAGCAGTCCGGTCGGTGGCTACGAGCAGTACTTC. Amino acids: CASSPVGGYEQYF.

This clonotype was seen more than once but under ten times. The rearrangement links TRBV6-5 to TRBJ2-7, with 9 bases that match TRBD1. Trimming took 2 bases from V and 3 from J; bases not matched to a gene: 11. The CDR3 covers 17 residues. The germline V gene encodes CDR1 MNHEY and CDR2 SVGAGI. The CDR3 DNA is TGTGCCAGCAGTTACAGGGACAGGGTCTGGGGGAGCTACGAGCAGTACTTC. It is translated as CASSYRDRVWGSYEQYF.

This clonotype was counted many times. One base away lies a much larger clone, so this may be a sequencing read error. The chain combines TRBV28 with TRBJ2-1; 9 positions match TRBD1. Germline V lookup: CDR1 MDHEN, CDR2 SYDVKM. Trimming cost V 6 bases and J 8 bases; bases outside gene matches: 2. This CDR3 region has 12 residues. CDR3 in amino acids: CASSRTGDEQFF. The CDR3 coding sequence is TGTGCCAGCAGCCGGACAGGGGATGAGCAGTTCTTC.

This clonotype was observed a handful of times. The chain couples TRBV20-1 to TRBJ2-7; 12 bases agree with TRBD2. V trimming: 6 bases; J trimming: 1 base; junction bases outside the gene matches: 4. This CDR3 has 14 residues. Germline CDR1 and CDR2: DFQATT and SNEGSKA (reference sequence). DNA of the CDR3: TGCAGTGCCTGGACTAGCGGGAAGTCCTACGAGCAGTACTTC. Translation: CSAWTSGKSYEQYF.

This clonotype has a count of ten or more. The chain recombines TRBV15 with TRBJ2-2, with D maybe TRBD2 (5 bases). CDR1 and CDR2 (germline): LNHNV, YYDKDF (reference sequence). Between the trimmed V and J ends, which lost 11 bases and 3 bases, there was a span of 16 bases. The CDR3 is 14 amino acids. CDR3 residues: CASGGGSDTGELFF. CDR3 in DNA: TGTGCCTCAGGAGGTGGGAGTGACACCGGGGAGCTGTTTTTT.

This clonotype occurred many times. The chain employs TRBV19 and TRBJ2-1; D is unclear. This CDR3 region has 15 residues. The V gene's germline CDR1 is LNHDA and CDR2 SQIVND (reference sequence). Trimming took off 6 bases at V and 1 base at J, with 13 bases between the two ends. As DNA, the CDR3 is TGTGCCAGTAGCTTCACAGACCAATCCTACAATGAGCAGTTCTTC. Translated, it gives CASSFTDQSYNEQFF. The full variable domain, rest sourced from reference TRBV19 and TRBJ2-1, is DGGITQSPKYLFRKEGQNVTLSCEQNLNHDAMYWYRQDPGQGLRLIYYSQIVNDFQKGDIAEGYSVSREKKESFPLTVTSAQKNPTAFYLCASSFTDQSYNEQFFGPGTRLTVL.

There are many counts of this clonotype. The J gene is TRBJ1-1, the V gene TRBV20-1, with 7 bases lining up with TRBD1. The CDR3 sequence is 13 residues long. With 1 base clipped from V and 3 bases from J, the junction kept 2 bases outside the gene matches. Germline CDR1 and CDR2: DFQATT and SNEGSKA (reference sequence). The CDR3 DNA reads TGCAGTGCTAGAGGGCAGGGGGACACTGAAGCTTTCTTT. It encodes CSARGQGDTEAFF.

The rearrangement uses TRBV20-1 and TRBJ1-5; TRBD1 agrees at 7 bases. Germline V lookup: CDR1 DFQATT, CDR2 SNEGSKA (reference sequence). The CDR3 spans 15 residues. The trim removed 3 bases at V and 1 base at J, leaving 6 bases unmatched. CDR3 nucleotides: TGCAGTGCTAGGATAAACAGGGGAAGCAATCAGCCCCAGCATTTT. It specifies CSARINRGSNQPQHF.

This clonotype has at least ten counts. This chain links TRBV9 with TRBJ2-2; D ambiguous. The CDR3 spans 12 residues. V was trimmed by 2 bases and J by 6 bases, leaving 5 bases between them. Germline V gene sequence: CDR1 SGDLS, CDR2 YYNGEE. The chain's CDR3 is CASSVRSGELFF. The CDR3 DNA reads as TGTGCCAGCAGCGTCAGGTCCGGGGAGCTGTTTTTT.

This clonotype was counted many times. The genes are TRBV15 and TRBJ1-2; possibly TRBD1 for D (6 bases). The CDR3 runs to 14 residues. Trimming took 7 bases from V and 1 from J, leaving 13 bases between them. CDR1 is LNHNV, CDR2 YYDKDF, per germline (reference sequence). The CDR3 nucleotides are TGTGCCACCAACTCGGACAGACTTAACTATGGCTACACCTTC. Translated, it gives CATNSDRLNYGYTF.

This clonotype has a handful of counts. V gene TRBV4-3 combines with J gene TRBJ2-1, with TRBD2 matching 14 bases. This CDR3 has 15 residues. Germline V gene sequence: CDR1 LGHNA, CDR2 YSLEER. J was trimmed by 9 bases and V by 3 bases; bases with no gene match: 4. The CDR3 DNA reads as TGCGCCAGCAGCCAGGGACTAGCGGGAGTGGGTGAGCAGTTCTTC. Its translation: CASSQGLAGVGEQFF.

The rearrangement links TRBV10-2 to TRBJ2-7; tentatively, D is TRBD2 (5 bases). Germline V gene sequence: CDR1 WSHSY, CDR2 SAAADI. The V end lost 4 bases, the J end lost 1 base, and 8 bases lay between the germline ends. The CDR3 has 13 amino acids. CDR3 sequence (DNA): TGCGCCAGCAGTGTCTGGGAGTCCTACGAGCAGTACTTC. Its translation: CASSVWESYEQYF.

This clonotype was seen a handful of times. The J gene is TRBJ1-1, the V gene TRBV5-1, with 12 bases matching TRBD1. CDR1 is SGHRS and CDR2 is YFSETQ in the germline V gene. This CDR3 has 16 amino acids. The ends lost 3 bases at V and 5 bases at J; junction bases unmatched: 8. CDR3 nucleotide sequence: TGCGCCAGCAGCTCGGGACAGGGGGCGCGTGGGACTGAAGCTTTCTTT. Translating gives CASSSGQGARGTEAFF.

This clonotype was detected ten times or more. The chain employs TRBV27 and TRBJ2-2, with D hard to call. The V gene lost 4 bases and the J gene lost 5 bases, with 11 bases spanning the gap. The CDR3 extends over 14 amino acids. CDR1 is MNHEY and CDR2 is SMNVEV in the germline V gene (reference sequence). CDR3 residues: CASSYNGPTGELFF. Written as DNA, the CDR3 is TGTGCCAGCAGTTATAACGGCCCGACCGGGGAGCTGTTTTTT.

This clonotype was seen many times. The junction departs from germline at one end; a sequencing error may be responsible. The chain couples TRBV20-1 to TRBJ2-5; unclear D gene. This CDR3 has 11 amino acids. Looked up from germline, CDR1 is DFQATT and CDR2 is SNEGSKA (reference sequence). CDR3 sequence (DNA): TGCAGTGCTCGAGAACGGGAGACCCAGTACTTC. It codes for CSARERETQYF.

This clonotype was counted at least ten times. V and J are TRBV29-1 and TRBJ2-3; 10 bases align to TRBD2. V lost 8 bases and J lost 8; bases outside the gene matches: 16. Germline V gene data show CDR1 as SQVTM and CDR2 as ANQGSEA. There are 15 residues in the CDR3. In nucleotides, the CDR3 is TGCAGCACTAGGACAGGGCTAGCGGGAGTCTCTACGCAGTATTTT. Protein product: CSTRTGLAGVSTQYF.

This clonotype appeared a few times. The chain combines TRBV5-1 with TRBJ2-5, with D unresolved. Germline-derived CDR1 and CDR2 are SGHRS and YFSETQ. Trimming shortened V by 0 bases and J by 5 bases, and 8 bases separated the two germline ends. There are 13 residues in the CDR3. In DNA, the CDR3 is TGCGCCAGCAGCTTGGGTAGGGTCGAGACCCAGTACTTC. Amino acids: CASSLGRVETQYF. The variable domain in full, completed from reference TRBV5-1 and TRBJ2-5, reads KAGVTQTPRYLIKTRGQQVTLSCSPISGHRSVSWYQQTPGQGLQFLFEYFSETQRNKGNFPGRFSGRQFSNSRSEMNVSTLELGDSALYLCASSLGRVETQYFGPGTRLLVL.

For this clonotype: Possible read error: a much larger clone is one base away. The rearrangement joins TRBV10-3 to TRBJ2-7, with 7 bases aligning to TRBD1. The CDR3 extends over 13 amino acids. CDR1 is ENHRY and CDR2 is SYGVKD in the germline V gene. The CDR3 DNA reads as TGTGCCATCCCCCGGGACAGCTATTACGGGCAGTACTTC. This codes for CAIPRDSYYGQYF.

This clonotype was detected many times. The genes are TRBV7-9 and TRBJ2-1; 9 nucleotides line up with TRBD1. The CDR3 contains 16 residues. The ends lost 3 bases at V and 8 bases at J; junction bases unmatched: 11. Germline V CDR1 and CDR2: SEHNR, FQNEAQ (reference sequence). DNA for the CDR3: TGTGCCAGCAGCTTTCGCCGGGACAGGGATTCCCATGAGCAGTTCTTC. Translating gives CASSFRRDRDSHEQFF.